This T cell receptor beta chain was recorded in a study of blood T cell repertoires in COVID-19. Study in general: T cells, B-cell-depleted T cells, or PBMCs supplied cDNA or gDNA.

V was clipped by 3 bases and J by 4 bases; unmatched bases: 8. The CDR3 has 15 residues. Germline V gene data show CDR1 as SGHRS and CDR2 as YFSETQ. TCRdb's copy holds only in-frame clones and misses some; the assay was immunoSEQ multiplex PCR. Here the sample spans 320,000 or so clones, under 90% being singletons. This TCR was recovered from a man in his fifties or sixties who had recovered from COVID-19. The specimen sequenced was PBMCs or T cells enriched from blood (not recorded which). The J gene is TRBJ2-7, the V gene TRBV5-1; 9 positions match TRBD2. CDR3 in amino acids: CASSSIAGEAYEQYF. CDR3 nucleotide sequence: TGCGCCAGCAGCTCCATAGCGGGAGAGGCTTACGAGCAGTACTTC.